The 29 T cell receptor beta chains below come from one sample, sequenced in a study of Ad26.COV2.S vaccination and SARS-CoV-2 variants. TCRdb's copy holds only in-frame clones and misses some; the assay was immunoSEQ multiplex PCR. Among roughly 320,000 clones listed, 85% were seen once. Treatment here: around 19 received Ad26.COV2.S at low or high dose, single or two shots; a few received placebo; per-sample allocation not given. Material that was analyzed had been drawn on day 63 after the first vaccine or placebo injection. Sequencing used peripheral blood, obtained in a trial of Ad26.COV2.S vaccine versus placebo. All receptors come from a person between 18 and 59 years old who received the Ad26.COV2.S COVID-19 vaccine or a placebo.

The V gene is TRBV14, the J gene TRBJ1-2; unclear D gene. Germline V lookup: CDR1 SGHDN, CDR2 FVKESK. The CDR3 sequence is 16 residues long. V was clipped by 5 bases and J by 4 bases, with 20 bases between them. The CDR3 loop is CASSCQGRMAFYGYTF. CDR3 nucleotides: TGTGCCAGCAGCTGTCAAGGTCGGATGGCTTTCTATGGCTACACCTTC.

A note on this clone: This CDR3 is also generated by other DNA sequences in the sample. The CDR3 loop is CASSLEQETQYF. Written as DNA, the CDR3 is TGCGCCAGCAGCTTGGAGCAAGAGACCCAGTACTTC. The chain joins TRBV5-1 to TRBJ2-5; D remains ambiguous. This CDR3 is built from 12 residues. The germline V and J ends were trimmed by 0 bases and 2 bases, with 2 bases remaining between them. The germline CDR1 and CDR2 sequences are SGHRS and YFSETQ.

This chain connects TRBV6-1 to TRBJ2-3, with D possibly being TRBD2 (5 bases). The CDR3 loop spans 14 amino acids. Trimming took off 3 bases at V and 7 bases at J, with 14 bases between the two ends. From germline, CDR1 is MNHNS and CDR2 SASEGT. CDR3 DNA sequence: TGTGCCAGCAGTGAGGTGGTGGAGGTGAATACGCAGTATTTT. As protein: CASSEVVEVNTQYF.

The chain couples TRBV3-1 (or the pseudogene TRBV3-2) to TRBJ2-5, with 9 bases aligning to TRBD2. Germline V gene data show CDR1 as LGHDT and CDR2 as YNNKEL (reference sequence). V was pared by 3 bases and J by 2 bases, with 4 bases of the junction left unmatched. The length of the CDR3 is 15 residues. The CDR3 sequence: CASSHSLAGQETQYF. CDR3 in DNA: TGTGCCAGCAGCCACTCCCTAGCGGGGCAAGAGACCCAGTACTTC.

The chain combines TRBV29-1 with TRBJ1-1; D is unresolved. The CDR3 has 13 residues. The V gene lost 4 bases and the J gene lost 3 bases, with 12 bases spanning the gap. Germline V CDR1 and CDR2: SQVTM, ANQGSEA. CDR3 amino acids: CSVGTNGDTEAFF. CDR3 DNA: TGCAGCGTTGGAACGAACGGGGACACTGAAGCTTTCTTT.

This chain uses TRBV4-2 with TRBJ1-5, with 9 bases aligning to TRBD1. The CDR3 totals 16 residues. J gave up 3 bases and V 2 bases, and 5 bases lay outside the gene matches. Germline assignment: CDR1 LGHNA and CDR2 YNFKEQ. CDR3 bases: TGTGCCAGCAGCCAACGGACAGGGGATACCAATCAGCCCCAGCATTTT. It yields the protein CASSQRTGDTNQPQHF.

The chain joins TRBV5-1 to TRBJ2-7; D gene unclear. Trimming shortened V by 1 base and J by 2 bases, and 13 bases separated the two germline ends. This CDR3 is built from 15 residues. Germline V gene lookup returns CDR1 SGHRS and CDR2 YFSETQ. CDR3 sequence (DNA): TGCGCCAGCAGCTTGTATTACACGACGACCTACGAGCAGTACTTC. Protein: CASSLYYTTTYEQYF.

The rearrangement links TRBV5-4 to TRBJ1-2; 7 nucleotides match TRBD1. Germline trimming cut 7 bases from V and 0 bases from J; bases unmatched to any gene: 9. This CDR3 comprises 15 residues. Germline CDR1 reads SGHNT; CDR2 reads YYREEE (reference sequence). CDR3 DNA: TGTGCCAGCCATGAAGGGGGCTACCCTAACTATGGCTACACCTTC. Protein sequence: CASHEGGYPNYGYTF.

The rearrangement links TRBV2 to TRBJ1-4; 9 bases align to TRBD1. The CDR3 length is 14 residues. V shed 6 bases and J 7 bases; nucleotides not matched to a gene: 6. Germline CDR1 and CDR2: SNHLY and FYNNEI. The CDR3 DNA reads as TGTGCCAGCAGGGTACAGGGGGCCATTGAAAAACTGTTTTTT. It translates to CASRVQGAIEKLFF.

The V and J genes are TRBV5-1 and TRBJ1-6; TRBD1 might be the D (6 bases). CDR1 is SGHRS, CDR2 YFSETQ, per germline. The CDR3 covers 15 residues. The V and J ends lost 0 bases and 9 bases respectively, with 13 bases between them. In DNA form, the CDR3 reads TGCGCCAGCAGCTTGGATACAGGGCGTGGTTCACCCCTCCACTTT. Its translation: CASSLDTGRGSPLHF.

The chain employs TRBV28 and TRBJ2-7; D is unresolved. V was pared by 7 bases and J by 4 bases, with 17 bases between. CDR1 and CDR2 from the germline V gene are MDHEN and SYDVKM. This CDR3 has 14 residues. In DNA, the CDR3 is TGTGCCAGCACCCCGGACCGTATTGGGTACGAGCAGTACTTC. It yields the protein CASTPDRIGYEQYF.

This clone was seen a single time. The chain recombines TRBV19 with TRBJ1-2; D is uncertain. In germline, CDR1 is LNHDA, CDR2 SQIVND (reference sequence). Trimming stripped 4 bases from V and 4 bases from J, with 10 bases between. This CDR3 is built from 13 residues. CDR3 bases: TGTGCCAGTAGTACCTTGAGGAGCTATGGCTACACCTTC. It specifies CASSTLRSYGYTF.

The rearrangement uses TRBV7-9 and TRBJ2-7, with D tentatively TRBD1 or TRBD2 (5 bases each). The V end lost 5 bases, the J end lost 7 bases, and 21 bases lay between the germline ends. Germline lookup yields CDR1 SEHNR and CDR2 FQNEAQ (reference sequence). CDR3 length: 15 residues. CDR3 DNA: TGTGCCAGCAGCACAAACCGGGACGGTGAAATGGAGCAGTACTTC. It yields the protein CASSTNRDGEMEQYF.

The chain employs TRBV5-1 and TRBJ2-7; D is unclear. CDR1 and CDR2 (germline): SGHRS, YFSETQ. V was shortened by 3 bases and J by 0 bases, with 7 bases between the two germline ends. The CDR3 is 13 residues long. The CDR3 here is CASSSVSSYEQYF. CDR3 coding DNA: TGCGCCAGCAGCTCAGTAAGCTCCTACGAGCAGTACTTC.

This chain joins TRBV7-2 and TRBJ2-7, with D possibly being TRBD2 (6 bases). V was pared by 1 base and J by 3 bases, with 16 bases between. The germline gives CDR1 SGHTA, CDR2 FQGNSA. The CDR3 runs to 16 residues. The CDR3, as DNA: TGTGCCAGCAGCTTAGGGGGACTTTCAATTGGCTACGAGCAGTACTTC. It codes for CASSLGGLSIGYEQYF.

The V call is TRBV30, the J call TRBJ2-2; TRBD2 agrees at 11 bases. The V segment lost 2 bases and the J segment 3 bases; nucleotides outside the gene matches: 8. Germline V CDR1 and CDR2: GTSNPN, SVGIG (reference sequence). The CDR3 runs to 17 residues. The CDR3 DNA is TGTGCCTGGAGTATCATGGTAGCGGGGGGGTACACCGGGGAGCTGTTTTTT. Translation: CAWSIMVAGGYTGELFF.

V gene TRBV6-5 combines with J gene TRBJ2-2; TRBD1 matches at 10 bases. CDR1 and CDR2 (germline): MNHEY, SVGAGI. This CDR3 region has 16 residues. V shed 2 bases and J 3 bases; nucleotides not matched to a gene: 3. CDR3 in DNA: TGTGCCAGCAGTTACCTGGACAGGGGGGACACCGGGGAGCTGTTTTTT. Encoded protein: CASSYLDRGDTGELFF.

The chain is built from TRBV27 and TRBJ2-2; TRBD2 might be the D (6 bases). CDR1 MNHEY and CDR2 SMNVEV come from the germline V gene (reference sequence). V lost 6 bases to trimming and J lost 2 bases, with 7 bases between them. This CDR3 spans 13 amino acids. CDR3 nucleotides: TGTGCCAGCAGGGGACTCAACACCGGGGAGCTGTTTTTT. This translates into CASRGLNTGELFF.

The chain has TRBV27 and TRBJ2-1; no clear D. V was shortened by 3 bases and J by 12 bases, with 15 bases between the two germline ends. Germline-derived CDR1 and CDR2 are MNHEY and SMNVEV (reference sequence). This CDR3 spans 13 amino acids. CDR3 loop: CASSFGMSLGQFF. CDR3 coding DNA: TGTGCCAGCAGTTTTGGGATGAGTTTAGGGCAGTTCTTC.

The CDR3: CASSPARAQLRNTEAFF. Here the CDR3 DNA reads TGCGCCAGCAGCCCAGCCCGGGCCCAGCTTAGGAACACTGAAGCTTTCTTT. This chain uses TRBV5-1 with TRBJ1-1; no clear D gene. The CDR3 covers 17 residues. V was shortened by 4 bases and J by 1 base, with 20 bases between the two germline ends. Looked up from germline, CDR1 is SGHRS and CDR2 is YFSETQ.

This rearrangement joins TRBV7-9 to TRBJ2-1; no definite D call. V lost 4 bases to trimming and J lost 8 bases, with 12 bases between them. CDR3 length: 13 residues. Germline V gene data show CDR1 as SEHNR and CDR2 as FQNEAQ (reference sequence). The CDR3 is CASSSGLGDEQFF. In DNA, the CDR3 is TGTGCCAGCAGCTCGGGCTTAGGCGATGAGCAGTTCTTC.

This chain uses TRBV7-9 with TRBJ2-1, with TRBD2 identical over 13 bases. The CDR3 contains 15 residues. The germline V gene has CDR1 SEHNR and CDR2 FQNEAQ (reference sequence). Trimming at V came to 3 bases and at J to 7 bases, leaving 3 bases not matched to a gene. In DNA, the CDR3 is TGTGCCAGCAGCTTCAGGGGACTAGCGGGGAATGAGCAGTTCTTC. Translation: CASSFRGLAGNEQFF. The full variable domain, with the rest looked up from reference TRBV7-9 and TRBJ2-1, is DTGVSQNPRHKITKRGQNVTFRCDPISEHNRLYWYRQTLGQGPEFLTYFQNEAQLEKSRLLSDRFSAERPKGSFSTLEIQRTEQGDSAMYLCASSFRGLAGNEQFFGPGTRLTVL.

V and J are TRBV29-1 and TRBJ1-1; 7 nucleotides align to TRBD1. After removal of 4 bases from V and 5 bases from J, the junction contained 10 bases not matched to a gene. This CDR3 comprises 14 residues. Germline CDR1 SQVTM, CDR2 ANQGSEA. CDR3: CSVVRGGAGTEAFF. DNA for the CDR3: TGCAGCGTTGTTCGAGGGGGCGCGGGAACTGAAGCTTTCTTT.

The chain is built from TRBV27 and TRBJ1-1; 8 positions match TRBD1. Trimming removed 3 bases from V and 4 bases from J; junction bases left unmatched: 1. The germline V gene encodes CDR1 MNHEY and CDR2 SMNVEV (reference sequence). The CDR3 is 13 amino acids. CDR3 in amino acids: CASSFTGGTEAFF. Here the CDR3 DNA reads TGTGCCAGCAGTTTCACAGGGGGCACTGAAGCTTTCTTT.

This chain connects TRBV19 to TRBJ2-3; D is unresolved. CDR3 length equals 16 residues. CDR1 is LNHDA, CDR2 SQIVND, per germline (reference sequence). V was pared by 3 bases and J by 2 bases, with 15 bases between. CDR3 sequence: CASSITRSLLTDTQYF. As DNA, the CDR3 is TGTGCCAGTAGTATCACCCGGTCCTTACTCACAGATACGCAGTATTTT. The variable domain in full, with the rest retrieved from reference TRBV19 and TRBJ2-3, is DGGITQSPKYLFRKEGQNVTLSCEQNLNHDAMYWYRQDPGQGLRLIYYSQIVNDFQKGDIAEGYSVSREKKESFPLTVTSAQKNPTAFYLCASSITRSLLTDTQYFGPGTRLTVL.

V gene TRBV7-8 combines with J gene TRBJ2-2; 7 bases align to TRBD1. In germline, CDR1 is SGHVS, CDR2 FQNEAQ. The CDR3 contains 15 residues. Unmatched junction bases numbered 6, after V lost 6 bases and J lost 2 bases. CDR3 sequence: CASRPDRANTGELFF. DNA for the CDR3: TGTGCCAGCAGACCCGACAGGGCTAACACCGGGGAGCTGTTTTTT. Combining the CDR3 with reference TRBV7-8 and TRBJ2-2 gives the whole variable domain GAGVSQSPRYKVAKRGQDVALRCDPISGHVSLFWYQQALGQGPEFLTYFQNEAQLDKSGLPSDRFFAERPEGSVSTLKIQRTQQEDSAVYLCASRPDRANTGELFFGEGSRLTVL.

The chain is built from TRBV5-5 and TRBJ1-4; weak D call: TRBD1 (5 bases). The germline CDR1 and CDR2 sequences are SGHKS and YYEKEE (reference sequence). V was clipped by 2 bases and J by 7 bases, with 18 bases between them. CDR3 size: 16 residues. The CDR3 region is CASSLTGGEGSEKLFF. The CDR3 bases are TGTGCCAGCAGCTTAACCGGGGGTGAAGGAAGTGAAAAACTGTTTTTT.

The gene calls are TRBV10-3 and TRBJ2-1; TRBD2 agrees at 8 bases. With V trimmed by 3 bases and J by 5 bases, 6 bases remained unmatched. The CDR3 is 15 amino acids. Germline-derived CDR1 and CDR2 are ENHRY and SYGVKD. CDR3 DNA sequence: TGTGCCATCAGTGAAAGCGGGGGCCAGAACAATGAGCAGTTCTTC. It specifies CAISESGGQNNEQFF.

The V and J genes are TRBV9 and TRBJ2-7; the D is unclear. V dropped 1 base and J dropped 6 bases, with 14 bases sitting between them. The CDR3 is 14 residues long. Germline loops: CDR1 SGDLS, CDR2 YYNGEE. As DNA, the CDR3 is TGTGCCAGCAGCGTAAGCAATTCGGAGCTCGAGCAGTACTTC. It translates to CASSVSNSELEQYF.